The 17 T cell receptor beta chains presented below share a single source sample, sequenced in a study of human CD8 memory T cell subsets. UMI-labeled 5' RACE produced the TCR beta libraries. TCRdb re-called the 5' RACE reads, yielding one record per CDR3 amino acid sequence without DNA. The repertoire table contains 17,000 or so distinct CDR3 sequences. What was sequenced was CD8+ stem-like memory T cells (TSCM and TCM) sorted from PBMCs. Subset specified: stem-like memory CD8 T cells (TSTEM), CCR7+ PD-1- TIGIT-. The source is a human donor in good health.

The chain is built from TRBV29-1 and TRBJ2-3; TCRdb reports TRBD2, a call that lacks DNA to check it against. This CDR3 region has 16 residues. The germline V gene has CDR1 SQVTM and CDR2 ANQGSEA. CDR3: CSVSGTSGALLDTQYF.

The CDR3: CASSPTVRLAFSYNEQFF. The chain carries TRBV28 and TRBJ2-1; there is no DNA to check the TCRdb D call of TRBD2. The CDR3 loop spans 18 amino acids. Per germline, CDR1 MDHEN and CDR2 SYDVKM.

V and J are TRBV28 and TRBJ2-3; TCRdb lists TRBD2, though no DNA is available to test this call. This CDR3 spans 18 amino acids. Germline CDR1 reads MDHEN; CDR2 reads SYDVKM. The CDR3: CASRLGLAGGPDTDTQYF. Variable domain in full (rest from reference TRBV28 and TRBJ2-3): DVKVTQSSRYLVKRTGEKVFLECVQDMDHENMFWYRQDPGLGLRLIYFSYDVKMKEKGDIPEGYSVSREKKERFSLILESASTNQTSMYLCASRLGLAGGPDTDTQYFGPGTRLTVL.

V gene TRBV27 combines with J gene TRBJ2-5; no DNA is available, so the TRBD1 call from TCRdb remains unchecked. The CDR3 is 14 amino acids. Germline loops: CDR1 MNHEY, CDR2 SMNVEV (reference sequence). The CDR3 loop reads CASRLRGSQETQYF.

The V call is TRBV5-1, the J call TRBJ2-2; TCRdb outputs TRBD1, but without DNA this stays unchecked. From germline, CDR1 is SGHRS and CDR2 YFSETQ. The CDR3 contains 15 residues. Here the CDR3 reads CASRPGQSNTGELFF.

Frequency places this clonotype as medium-sized. The chain recombines TRBV28 with TRBJ2-3; the D gene TCRdb calls, TRBD1, cannot be checked with no DNA. This CDR3 has 15 residues. Per germline, CDR1 MDHEN and CDR2 SYDVKM. CDR3 amino acids: CASSPGNQGRDTQYF.

The chain carries TRBV6-2 or TRBV6-3 and TRBJ1-1. CDR1 and CDR2 from the germline V gene are MNHEY and SVGEGT. This CDR3 has 13 residues. CDR3 amino acids: CASSYYRKTEAFF.

This chain connects TRBV29-1 to TRBJ2-1; absent DNA, TCRdb's TRBD1 call cannot be checked. The CDR3 extends over 14 amino acids. The V gene's germline CDR1 is SQVTM and CDR2 ANQGSEA. CDR3 sequence: CSVVGGTGNNEQFF.

This chain uses TRBV20-1 with TRBJ2-1; TCRdb proposes TRBD1, but this gene call is untestable without DNA. This CDR3 is built from 12 residues. Germline V gene sequence: CDR1 DFQATT, CDR2 SNEGSKA (reference sequence). The CDR3 loop is CSAWDSYNEQFF.

This chain joins TRBV4-1 and TRBJ2-7. Germline lookup yields CDR1 MGHRA and CDR2 YSYEKL. This CDR3 comprises 14 residues. The CDR3 here is CASSQVRVGYEQYF.

CDR3 sequence: CASSPTSGSYEQYF. This sequence joins TRBV12-3 or TRBV12-4 and TRBJ2-7; without DNA, the TCRdb call of TRBD2 cannot be checked. This CDR3 comprises 14 residues.

The chain recombines TRBV4-1 with TRBJ2-1. The CDR3 has 13 residues. Per germline, CDR1 MGHRA and CDR2 YSYEKL. CDR3 amino acids: CASSQESYNEQFF.

V usage is TRBV7-9 and J usage is TRBJ2-2; TCRdb's D call of TRBD1 is untestable without DNA. Germline CDR1 SEHNR, CDR2 FQNEAQ (reference sequence). The CDR3 runs to 15 residues. CDR3 region: CASSLNRGSTGELFF.

The gene calls are TRBV29-1 and TRBJ1-5; TCRdb's assignment of TRBD1 cannot be checked, as there is no DNA. This CDR3 has 15 residues. The germline V gene has CDR1 SQVTM and CDR2 ANQGSEA. The CDR3 spells CSVSDRGATNQPQHF.

The chain uses TRBV7-8 and TRBJ2-3; without DNA, the TCRdb call of TRBD1 cannot be checked. The germline CDR1 and CDR2 sequences are SGHVS and FQNEAQ. The CDR3 has 14 amino acids. Here the CDR3 reads CASSPRQGTDTQYF.

The genes are TRBV14 and TRBJ1-6; TCRdb names TRBD1, which stays unverified in the absence of DNA. This CDR3 contains 17 residues. The germline CDR1 and CDR2 sequences are SGHDN and FVKESK. CDR3 residues: CASSQDRRQWVPAPLHF.

V is TRBV19 and J is TRBJ2-1; checking the TCRdb D call of TRBD1 is not possible without DNA. Germline loops: CDR1 LNHDA, CDR2 SQIVND (reference sequence). The CDR3 totals 13 residues. This chain's CDR3 is CASSIRRAGEQFF.